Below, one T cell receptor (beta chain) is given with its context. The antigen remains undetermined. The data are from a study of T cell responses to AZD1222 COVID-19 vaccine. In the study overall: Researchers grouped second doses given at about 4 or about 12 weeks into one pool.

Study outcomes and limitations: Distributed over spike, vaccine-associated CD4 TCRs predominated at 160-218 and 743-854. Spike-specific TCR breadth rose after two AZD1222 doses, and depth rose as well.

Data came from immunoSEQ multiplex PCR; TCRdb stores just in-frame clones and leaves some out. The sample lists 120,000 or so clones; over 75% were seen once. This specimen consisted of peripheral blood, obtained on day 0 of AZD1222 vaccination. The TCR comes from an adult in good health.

CDR3 sequence (DNA): TGTGCCAGCAGCTTATTGCAGTATAATTCACCCCTCCACTTT. The encoded protein is CASSLLQYNSPLHF. The genes are TRBV11-2 and TRBJ1-6; D unresolved. V gave up 2 bases and J gave up 4 bases, with 6 bases separating them. Looked up from germline, CDR1 is SGHAT and CDR2 is FQNNGV. The CDR3 consists of 14 residues. Full variable domain (rest looked up from reference TRBV11-2 and TRBJ1-6): EAGVAQSPRYKIIEKRQSVAFWCNPISGHATLYWYQQILGQGPKLLIQFQNNGVVDDSQLPKDRFSAERLKGVDSTLKIQPAKLEDSAVYLCASSLLQYNSPLHFGNGTRLTVT.